The 23 T cell receptor beta chains below were found in one sample sequenced in a study of cytomegalovirus exposure and HLA in healthy donors. TCRdb keeps only in-frame clones here, not all; method: immunoSEQ multiplex PCR. The sample holds 200,000 to 250,000 clones; roughly 84% are singletons and the top ten take roughly 2%. Sequenced input: PBMCs. The receptors shown here come from a woman under 30 in good health and CMV-seropositive.

The chain combines TRBV6-1 with TRBJ2-7; D is possibly TRBD2 (6 bases). Germline V lookup: CDR1 MNHNS, CDR2 SASEGT. V was trimmed by 0 bases and J by 2 bases, leaving 11 bases between them. The CDR3 covers 15 residues. The chain's CDR3 is CASSEAGGFTYEQYF. The DNA for the CDR3 is TGTGCCAGCAGTGAAGCCGGAGGGTTCACCTACGAGCAGTACTTC.

As regards this clone: This same CDR3 is encoded by further DNA sequences in the sample. The chain uses TRBV5-1 and TRBJ2-2; 11 bases match TRBD2. The CDR3 spans 14 residues. Germline values: CDR1 SGHRS, CDR2 YFSETQ. The J segment lost 5 bases and the V segment lost 4 bases, leaving 1 base of the junction unmatched. CDR3 in amino acids: CASSTSGSTGELFF. In DNA, the CDR3 is TGCGCCAGCAGCACTAGCGGGAGTACCGGGGAGCTGTTTTTT.

With regard to this clone: The junction does not match germline at one end; this may be a read error. The chain uses TRBV30 and TRBJ2-2, with D unclear. CDR3 size: 12 residues. Germline CDR1 is GTSNPN and CDR2 is SVGIG (reference sequence). CDR3 protein: CAWSVNIGELFF. Written as DNA, the CDR3 is TGTGCCTGGAGTGTGAACATCGGGGAGCTGTTTTTT. Supplemented by reference TRBV30 and TRBJ2-2, the full variable domain reads SQTIHQWPATLVQPVGSPLSLECTVEGTSNPNLYWYRQAAGRGLQLLFYSVGIGQISSEVPQNLSASRPQDRQFILSSKKLLLSDSGFYLCAWSVNIGELFFGEGSRLTVL.

The rearrangement links TRBV10-1 to TRBJ2-3, with D perhaps matching TRBD1 (6 bases). The germline V and J ends were trimmed by 6 bases and 0 bases, with 10 bases remaining between them. The CDR3 spans 14 residues. CDR1 and CDR2 (germline): WNHNN, SYGVQD (reference sequence). The CDR3 loop is CASSEGTSTDTQYF. The CDR3 nucleotides are TGCGCCAGCAGCGAGGGGACAAGCACAGATACGCAGTATTTT.

V and J are TRBV27 and TRBJ2-7; 12 bases agree with TRBD2. CDR1 and CDR2 (germline): MNHEY, SMNVEV (reference sequence). The CDR3 is 14 residues long. With V trimmed by 8 bases and J by 6 bases, 8 bases remained unmatched. This CDR3 is CASHLAGGPGEQYF. CDR3 bases: TGTGCCAGCCACCTAGCGGGAGGGCCCGGCGAGCAGTACTTC.

The chain couples TRBV21-1 to TRBJ2-3; TRBD2, the table's D call, lacks a check against the DNA. TRBV21-1 is reported as a pseudogene. The CDR3 consists of 16 residues. CDR3 sequence: CASSKGEAGGKDTQYF. The CDR3 DNA is TGTGCCAGCAGCAAAGGGGAAGCGGGAGGAAAGGATACGCAGTATTTT.

The gene calls are TRBV19 and TRBJ2-1; D perhaps matches TRBD2 (5 bases). CDR1 is LNHDA, CDR2 SQIVND, per germline (reference sequence). The CDR3 length is 15 residues. Trimming removed 4 bases at V and 5 bases at J, with 15 bases between. CDR3 sequence (DNA): TGTGCCAGTAGTAATGAGCCTAGCTTCCACAATGAGCAGTTCTTC. Protein product: CASSNEPSFHNEQFF.

The V and J genes are TRBV7-9 and TRBJ2-7; 7 positions agree with TRBD1. The CDR3 extends over 14 amino acids. V lost 1 base to trimming and J lost 3 bases; unmatched junction nucleotides: 3. The germline CDR1 and CDR2 sequences are SEHNR and FQNEAQ (reference sequence). The CDR3 DNA reads as TGTGCCAGCAGCTTAGGGACAGGATACTACGAGCAGTACTTC. Translated: CASSLGTGYYEQYF.

The V gene is TRBV6-5, the J gene TRBJ2-7; TRBD1 matches 8 bases. The CDR3 covers 12 residues. V trimming: 6 bases; J trimming: 5 bases; junction bases outside the gene matches: 3. The V gene's germline CDR1 is MNHEY and CDR2 SVGAGI. The CDR3 loop is CASSRGRNEQYF. CDR3 sequence (DNA): TGTGCCAGCAGCAGGGGGCGGAACGAGCAGTACTTC.

The rearrangement uses TRBV27 and TRBJ2-1, with TRBD1 matching over 7 bases. With V trimmed by 5 bases and J by 2 bases, 6 bases remained unmatched. Germline V gives CDR1 MNHEY, CDR2 SMNVEV (reference sequence). The CDR3 extends over 15 amino acids. CDR3 sequence (DNA): TGTGCCAGCAGTCCAATAGGACAGGCCTACAATGAGCAGTTCTTC. This sequence encodes CASSPIGQAYNEQFF.

V usage is TRBV18 and J usage is TRBJ2-7; 9 nucleotides align to TRBD2. The germline CDR1 and CDR2 sequences are KGHSH and LQKENI. V lost 3 bases and J lost 0; bases outside the gene matches: 3. The length of the CDR3 is 15 residues. The CDR3 here is CASSPPSGTSYEQYF. The DNA of the CDR3 is TGTGCCAGCTCACCGCCTAGCGGGACCTCCTACGAGCAGTACTTC.

This clone appeared many times. The chain couples TRBV19 to TRBJ1-2; 7 bases match TRBD1. The ends lost 6 bases at V and 3 bases at J; junction bases unmatched: 10. The CDR3 sequence is 15 residues long. Per the germline V gene, CDR1 is LNHDA and CDR2 is SQIVND (reference sequence). CDR3 nucleotide sequence: TGTGCCAGTAGACTCGATCCAGGGACAGACTATGGCTACACCTTC. It translates to CASRLDPGTDYGYTF.

On this clone: The sample has other DNA sequences that encode this CDR3 too. The V and J genes are TRBV27 and TRBJ2-6; D not certain. CDR1 and CDR2 from the germline V gene are MNHEY and SMNVEV (reference sequence). The CDR3 is made up of 13 amino acids. Trimming stripped 6 bases from V and 0 bases from J, with 3 bases between. Here the CDR3 DNA reads TGTGCCAGCAGCTCCTCTGGGGCCAACGTCCTGACTTTC. This sequence encodes CASSSSGANVLTF.

This clone is a singleton in its sample. The chain has TRBV11-1 and TRBJ2-1; maybe TRBD2 (6 bases). The CDR3 covers 17 residues. V was cut by 5 bases and J by 0 bases, with 17 bases left in between. CDR1 SGHAT and CDR2 FQDESV come from the germline V gene (reference sequence). Here the CDR3 DNA reads TGTGCCAGCAGCCCTCTAACGGGAGCTTCCTCCTACAATGAGCAGTTCTTC. Encoded protein: CASSPLTGASSYNEQFF.

V and J are TRBV15 and TRBJ1-4, with a weak D call TRBD1 (6 bases). Germline V lookup: CDR1 LNHNV, CDR2 YYDKDF (reference sequence). The CDR3 sequence is 14 residues long. Trimming pared 8 bases from V and 4 bases from J, leaving 14 bases between. This CDR3 is CATAGQSINEKLFF. The CDR3 DNA reads TGTGCCACCGCAGGACAGTCGATTAATGAAAAACTGTTTTTT. Together with reference TRBV15 and TRBJ1-4, the CDR3 gives the full variable domain: DAMVIQNPRYQVTQFGKPVTLSCSQTLNHNVMYWYQQKSSQAPKLLFHYYDKDFNNEADTPDNFQSRRPNTSFCFLDIRSPGLGDTAMYLCATAGQSINEKLFFGSGTQLSVL.

V gene TRBV9 combines with J gene TRBJ2-1; 7 bases align to TRBD2. The CDR3 loop spans 16 amino acids. Germline CDR1 reads SGDLS; CDR2 reads YYNGEE. With 1 base clipped from V and 8 bases from J, the junction kept 12 bases outside the gene matches. The CDR3 region has the DNA TGTGCCAGCAGCGTATCCGGGGAGTCTGGGGGGGATGAGCAGTTCTTC. Translated, it gives CASSVSGESGGDEQFF.

The rearrangement links TRBV28 to TRBJ2-5; TRBD1 matches at 8 bases. The length of the CDR3 is 16 residues. The germline V gene has CDR1 MDHEN and CDR2 SYDVKM. The ends lost 2 bases at V and 4 bases at J; junction bases unmatched: 9. The CDR3 reads CASSLIGTGMLETQYF. The CDR3 bases are TGTGCCAGCAGTTTAATCGGGACAGGAATGTTAGAGACCCAGTACTTC.

CDR3: CASSSRLAVNSYNEQFF. DNA for the CDR3: TGTGCCAGCAGCTCAAGGTTGGCGGTAAACTCCTACAATGAGCAGTTCTTC. J is TRBJ2-1 and V is TRBV7-2, with D unresolved. In germline, CDR1 is SGHTA, CDR2 FQGNSA. There are 17 residues in the CDR3. V lost 4 bases and J lost 0, with 16 bases in between.

This clone has a single count. The chain recombines TRBV9 with TRBJ2-1, with D possibly being TRBD1 (5 bases). The CDR3 loop spans 17 amino acids. Germline V gives CDR1 SGDLS, CDR2 YYNGEE. With 3 bases removed from V and 3 bases from J, the gap between germline ends came to 19 bases. The CDR3 sequence is CASSGSLDTANYNEQFF. In DNA form, the CDR3 reads TGTGCCAGCAGCGGATCGTTGGACACGGCAAACTACAATGAGCAGTTCTTC.

The J gene is TRBJ2-1, the V gene TRBV9, with D perhaps matching TRBD2 (6 bases). CDR3 length: 16 amino acids. The germline V gene has CDR1 SGDLS and CDR2 YYNGEE. V was trimmed by 2 bases and J by 7 bases, leaving 19 bases between them. CDR3 residues: CASSVAPLREWNEQFF. For the CDR3, the DNA is TGTGCCAGCAGCGTGGCACCCCTCCGGGAGTGGAATGAGCAGTTCTTC.

The CDR3 reads CSVERLPSSYEQYF. Here the CDR3 DNA reads TGCAGCGTTGAGAGGCTACCCAGCTCCTACGAGCAGTACTTC. The chain recombines TRBV29-1 with TRBJ2-7, with D unclear. Germline assignment: CDR1 SQVTM and CDR2 ANQGSEA. The V end was cut by 3 bases, the J end by 0 bases, with 12 bases between. CDR3 length equals 14 residues.

This clone has a single count. This chain uses TRBV28 with TRBJ2-3; 8 bases line up with TRBD1. V shed 8 bases and J 0 bases; nucleotides not matched to a gene: 4. Germline V gene data show CDR1 as MDHEN and CDR2 as SYDVKM. CDR3 size: 14 residues. The CDR3 region has the DNA TGTGCCAGCCGACGACAGGGGAGCACAGATACGCAGTATTTT. Translating it yields CASRRQGSTDTQYF.

This clone has a handful of counts. The J gene is TRBJ2-4, the V gene TRBV7-9; TRBD2 is a possible D gene (6 bases). The V end was cut by 4 bases, the J end by 1 base, with 17 bases between. This CDR3 contains 17 residues. Germline lookup yields CDR1 SEHNR and CDR2 FQNEAQ (reference sequence). CDR3 protein: CASSSIGGWKAKNIQYF. CDR3 DNA: TGTGCCAGCAGCTCGATTGGGGGGTGGAAGGCCAAAAACATTCAGTACTTC.